Listed below are T cell receptor beta chains from one sample, sequenced in a study of blood T cell repertoires in COVID-19. TCRdb's table, derived via immunoSEQ multiplex PCR, lists solely in-frame clones and lacks some. This repertoire shows about 26,000 clones, about nine tenths found once; its top ten account for roughly 12%. Input material: peripheral blood. The source of these receptors is a human donor in a cohort sampled during active COVID-19. The donor label of this sample is uncertain. Each CDR3 is given with its conserved first and last residue. A D gene is named only where the DNA matches it firmly. Not every row has a clone size; where given, it reads once, few, many or a size class.

>TRBJ1-1|TRBV6-5|.|.
CASSYVRAVTTEAFF
>TRBJ2-3|TRBV4-3|.|TRBD2
CASSQVASGGLDTQYF
>TRBJ2-7|TRBV18|once|TRBD2
CASSPPSTSGVEQYF
>TRBJ1-3|TRBV5-6|.|.
CASSFGQISGNTIYF
>TRBJ1-2|TRBV7-2|.|TRBD1
CASSADRGLYGYTF
>TRBJ2-5|TRBV5-1|.|.
CASSFKETQYF
>TRBJ2-2|TRBV2|.|.
CASSEAHHYTGELFF
>TRBJ2-1|TRBV5-8|.|TRBD2
CASSLGLAVFSYNEQFF
>TRBJ1-4|TRBV5-1|once|.
CASSLGGGREEKLFF
>TRBJ2-2|TRBV7-8|.|.
CASSLGGGPNTGELFF
>TRBJ2-2|TRBV9|few|TRBD2
CASSVGAGAFTGELFF
>TRBJ1-4|TRBV4-1|.|.
CASSQVTGDEKLFF
>TRBJ2-7|TRBV10-3|.|.
CAISESDTYYEQYF
>TRBJ1-5|TRBV12-3/TRBV12-4|.|.
CASSPRREGPQHF
>TRBJ1-3|TRBV6-6|.|TRBD1
CASSPTGAGNTIYF
>TRBJ2-1|TRBV7-6|.|.
CASAARGGYNEQFF
>TRBJ2-1|TRBV4-3|.|TRBD2
CASSLTVAGGLSYNEQFF
>TRBJ1-1|TRBV12-3/TRBV12-4|.|.
CASINSGGGTAFF
>TRBJ2-3|TRBV7-3|.|TRBD2
CASSLISGGDTQYF
>TRBJ2-1|TRBV6-5|.|TRBD1
CASTSRQGAGNEQFF
>TRBJ1-5|TRBV5-6|few|TRBD1
CASSLQQGRQPQHF
>TRBJ2-3|TRBV15|.|TRBD2
CATSRDDGTSGRIRASTDTQYF
>TRBJ2-1|TRBV7-2|.|TRBD1
CASSPSTGGNEQFF
>TRBJ2-2|TRBV9|.|.
CASSQGGTGELFF
>TRBJ1-2|TRBV6-5|.|.
CASSFPAGIFNYGYTF
>TRBJ2-7|TRBV28|.|TRBD2
CASSSNSGGESYEQYF
>TRBJ2-3|TRBV6-4|.|TRBD1
CASSGDGQGTDTQYF
>TRBJ1-5|TRBV3-1/TRBV3-2|.|TRBD1
CASSPGTENQPQHF
>TRBJ2-5|TRBV6-1|once|TRBD2
CASSEGLAGGQETQYF
>TRBJ2-7|TRBV6-5|.|.
CASSYSGRGSYEQYF
>TRBJ1-1|TRBV7-9|.|TRBD1
CASSSRDSRSNTEAFF
>TRBJ2-6|TRBV11-2|.|TRBD1
CASSGQALLSGANVLTF
>TRBJ1-1|TRBV9|.|.
CASSENRERNTEAFF
>TRBJ1-6|TRBV7-8|.|.
CASSFDRPGGALHF
>TRBJ2-1|TRBV3-1/TRBV3-2|once|TRBD1
CASSQGTGYPNEQFF
>TRBJ2-5|TRBV7-8|once|.
CASSLSGGLATGETQYF
>TRBJ2-3|TRBV4-1|.|TRBD1
CASSQDWTGGRDTQYF
>TRBJ2-6|TRBV5-6|.|TRBD2
CASSLDSGTGANVLTF
>TRBJ2-7|TRBV9|.|TRBD1
CASSVDATGGGHEQYF
>TRBJ1-5|TRBV4-3|.|.
CASSQAYPYGNQPQHF
>TRBJ2-5|TRBV5-5|.|.
CASSLLAETQYF
>TRBJ1-2|TRBV19|.|TRBD1
CASSLQTSGGQWGYTF
>TRBJ2-7|TRBV5-8|once|TRBD1
CASSPRQGAYEQYF
>TRBJ2-1|TRBV19|few|TRBD2
CASVRTGLAGGGSYNEQFF
>TRBJ2-7|TRBV5-5|.|TRBD2
CASSQKIGLDYHEQYF
>TRBJ1-4|TRBV25-1|.|.
CASSSLPLRITNEKLFF
>TRBJ2-1|TRBV19|.|TRBD2
CAGKSAGGAYNEQFF
>TRBJ2-1|TRBV5-3|.|.
CARTLNPGEDWRFF
>TRBJ1-1|TRBV2|.|TRBD1
CASSDDRGLAEAFF
>TRBJ1-6|TRBV27|few|.
CASSRSSNSPLHF
>TRBJ2-7|TRBV7-2|.|TRBD2
CASSLGSSGGKLGEQYF